This entry features one T cell receptor (beta chain) sequence. This clonotype was found many times. This receptor's antigen is unknown. One base away there is no much larger clone; base qualities are not given. V was cut back by 5 bases and J by 1 base, leaving a gap of 10 bases between them. From the cysteine up to the phenylalanine, the CDR3 has a length of 14 residues. Solely the CDR3 DNA is kept, with 42 bases framed from the first base. Based on the germline V gene, the CDR1 and CDR2 sequences are LGHNA and YSLEER. Libraries were prepared through PCR. Sequencing instrument: Illumina HiSeq 2500. Molecular barcoding was employed in the preparation of TCR libraries, with unique molecular identifiers being used to normalize TCRbeta repertoire quantification. TCRdb handled the public reads itself, with Q25 trimming in fastp and clone calling in MiXCR, and kept productive beta chains. Rows are combined by CDR3 protein, so each entry shows the most common genes and DNA. Within this sample are some 300,000 distinct CDR3 sequences, with about a tenth of them counted one time only. More than 2% of the sample is in the top ten clones.

The entry originates in a study of T-cell reconstitution after alpha-beta-depleted transplantation in children (dated by TCRdb to 2015 to 2016). With regard to the full study: Using TCR repertoire profiling, the study followed T-cell immune reconstitution in a quantitative way in children after TCRalphabeta/CD19-depleted allogeneic hematopoietic cell transplantation.

The rearranged segments are TRBV4-3 and TRBJ2-3, with no confident D gene call. This clonotype originated in a human donor who donated a stem cell graft to a child with acute lymphoblastic leukemia. The sequenced sample was PBMCs from the stem cell graft donor, obtained from the stem cell graft. The CDR3 protein: CASSLGSGTDTQYF. In nucleotide form, the sequence is TGCGCCAGCAGCTTAGGGTCCGGCACAGATACGCAGTATTTT.